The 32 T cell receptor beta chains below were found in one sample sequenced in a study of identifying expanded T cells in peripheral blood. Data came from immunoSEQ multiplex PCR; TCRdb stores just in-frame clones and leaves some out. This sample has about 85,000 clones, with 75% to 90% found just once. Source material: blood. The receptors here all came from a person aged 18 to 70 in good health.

The CDR3 DNA reads TGTGCCACCAGCAGCAACAGGGACGACGAGCAGTACTTC. Translated, it gives CATSSNRDDEQYF. The chain employs TRBV15 and TRBJ2-7, with D possibly matching TRBD1 (6 bases). The CDR3 covers 13 residues. Germline V lookup: CDR1 LNHNV, CDR2 YYDKDF (reference sequence). Trimming left V 3 bases short and J 5 bases short, with 11 bases between.

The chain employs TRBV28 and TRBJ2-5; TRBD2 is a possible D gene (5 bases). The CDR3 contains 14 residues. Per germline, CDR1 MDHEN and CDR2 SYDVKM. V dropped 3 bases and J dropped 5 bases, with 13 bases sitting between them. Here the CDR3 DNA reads TGTGCCAGCAGTTTCGGAGGACCACGGGAGACCCAGTACTTC. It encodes CASSFGGPRETQYF. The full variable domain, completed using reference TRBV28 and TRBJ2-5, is DVKVTQSSRYLVKRTGEKVFLECVQDMDHENMFWYRQDPGLGLRLIYFSYDVKMKEKGDIPEGYSVSREKKERFSLILESASTNQTSMYLCASSFGGPRETQYFGPGTRLLVL.

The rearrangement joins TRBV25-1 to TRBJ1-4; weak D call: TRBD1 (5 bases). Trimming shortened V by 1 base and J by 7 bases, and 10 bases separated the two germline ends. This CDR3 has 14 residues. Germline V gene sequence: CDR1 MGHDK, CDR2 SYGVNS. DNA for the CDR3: TGTGCCAGCAGTGAATTAGGGGCCGGTGAAAAACTGTTTTTT. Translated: CASSELGAGEKLFF. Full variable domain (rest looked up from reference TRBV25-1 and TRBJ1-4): EADIYQTPRYLVIGTGKKITLECSQTMGHDKMYWYQQDPGMELHLIHYSYGVNSTEKGDLSSESTVSRIRTEHFPLTLESARPSHTSQYLCASSELGAGEKLFFGSGTQLSVL.

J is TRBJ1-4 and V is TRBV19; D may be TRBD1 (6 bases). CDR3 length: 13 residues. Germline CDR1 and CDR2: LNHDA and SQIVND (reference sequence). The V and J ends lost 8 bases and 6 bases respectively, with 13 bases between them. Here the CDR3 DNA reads TGTGCCAGTTTCGGACAGACCCATGAAAAACTGTTTTTT. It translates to CASFGQTHEKLFF.

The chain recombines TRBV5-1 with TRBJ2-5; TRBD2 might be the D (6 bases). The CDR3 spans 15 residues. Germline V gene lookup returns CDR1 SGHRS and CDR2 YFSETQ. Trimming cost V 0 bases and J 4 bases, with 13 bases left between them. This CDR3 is CASSLGSLGGETQYF. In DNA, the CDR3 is TGCGCCAGCAGCTTGGGTAGCCTGGGGGGAGAGACCCAGTACTTC.

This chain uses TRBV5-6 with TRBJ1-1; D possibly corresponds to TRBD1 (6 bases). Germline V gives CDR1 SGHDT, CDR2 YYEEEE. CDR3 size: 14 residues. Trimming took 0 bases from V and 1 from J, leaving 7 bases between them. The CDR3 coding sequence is TGTGCCAGCAGCTTGGTGACAGGGAACACTGAAGCTTTCTTT. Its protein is CASSLVTGNTEAFF.

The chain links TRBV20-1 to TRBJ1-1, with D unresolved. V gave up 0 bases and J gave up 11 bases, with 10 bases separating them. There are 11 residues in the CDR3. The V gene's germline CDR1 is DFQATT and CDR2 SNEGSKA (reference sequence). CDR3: CSARDEGRAFF. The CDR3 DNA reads TGCAGTGCTAGAGATGAAGGGAGGGCTTTCTTT.

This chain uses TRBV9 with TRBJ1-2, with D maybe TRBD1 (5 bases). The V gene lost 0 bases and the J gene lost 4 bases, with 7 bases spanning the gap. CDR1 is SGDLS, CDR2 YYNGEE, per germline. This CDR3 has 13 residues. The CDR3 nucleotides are TGTGCCAGCAGCGTAGCCGGGACCTATGGCTACACCTTC. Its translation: CASSVAGTYGYTF.

The CDR3 DNA reads as TGCGCCAGCAGCCATGTACAGGGCTCTGGGGCCAACGTCCTGACTTTC. Its protein product is CASSHVQGSGANVLTF. This chain links TRBV4-3 with TRBJ2-6, with D perhaps matching TRBD1 (6 bases). Germline V gene lookup returns CDR1 LGHNA and CDR2 YSLEER. This CDR3 has 16 residues. The ends were cut back, 3 bases at V and 0 bases at J, with 9 bases in the middle.

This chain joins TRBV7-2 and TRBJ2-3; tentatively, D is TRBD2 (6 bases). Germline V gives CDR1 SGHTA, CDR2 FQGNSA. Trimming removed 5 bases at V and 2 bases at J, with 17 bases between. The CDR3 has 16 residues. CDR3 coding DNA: TGTGCCAGCAGCAGGGTTGGGGGGTCGCACACAGATACGCAGTATTTT. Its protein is CASSRVGGSHTDTQYF.

CDR3 sequence: CASSSGGDTQYF. The CDR3 nucleotides are TGTGCCAGCAGCTCCGGGGGGGATACGCAGTATTTT. This chain connects TRBV11-2 to TRBJ2-3; 7 bases agree with TRBD2. V lost 4 bases and J lost 6; bases outside the gene matches: 1. CDR3 size: 12 residues. Germline assignment: CDR1 SGHAT and CDR2 FQNNGV.

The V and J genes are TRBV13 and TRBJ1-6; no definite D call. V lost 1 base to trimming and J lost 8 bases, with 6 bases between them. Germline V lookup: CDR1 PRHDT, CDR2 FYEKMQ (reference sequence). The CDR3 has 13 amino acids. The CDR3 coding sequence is TGTGCCAGCAGCTTAGATACGGATTCACCCCTCCACTTT. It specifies CASSLDTDSPLHF.

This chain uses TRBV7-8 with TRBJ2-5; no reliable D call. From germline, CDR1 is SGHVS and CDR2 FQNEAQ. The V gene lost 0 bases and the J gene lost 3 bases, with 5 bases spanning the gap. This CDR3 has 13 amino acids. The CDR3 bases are TGTGCCAGCAGCTTAGCCTCCGAAGAGACCCAGTACTTC. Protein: CASSLASEETQYF.

CDR3 sequence reads: CAWKIKNTEAFF. The CDR3 DNA follows: TGTGCCTGGAAAATCAAGAACACTGAAGCTTTCTTT. The chain employs TRBV30 and TRBJ1-1; D is unclear. Germline-derived CDR1 and CDR2 are GTSNPN and SVGIG (reference sequence). The CDR3 length is 12 residues. V was shortened by 4 bases and J by 1 base, with 7 bases between the two germline ends.

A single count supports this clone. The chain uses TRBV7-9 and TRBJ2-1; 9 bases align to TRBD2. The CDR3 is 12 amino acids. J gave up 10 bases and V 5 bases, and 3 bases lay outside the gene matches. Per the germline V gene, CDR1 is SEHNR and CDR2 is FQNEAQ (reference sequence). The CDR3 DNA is TGTGCCAGCAGCACTAGCGGGCCGGAGCAGTTCTTC. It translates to CASSTSGPEQFF.

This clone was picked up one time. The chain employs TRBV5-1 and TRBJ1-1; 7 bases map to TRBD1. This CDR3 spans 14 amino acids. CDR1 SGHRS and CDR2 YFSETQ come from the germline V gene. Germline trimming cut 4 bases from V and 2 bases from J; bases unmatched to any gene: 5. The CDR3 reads CASSHGTANTEAFF. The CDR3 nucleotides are TGCGCCAGCAGCCACGGGACAGCAAACACTGAAGCTTTCTTT. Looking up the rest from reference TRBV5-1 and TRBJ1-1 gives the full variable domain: KAGVTQTPRYLIKTRGQQVTLSCSPISGHRSVSWYQQTPGQGLQFLFEYFSETQRNKGNFPGRFSGRQFSNSRSEMNVSTLELGDSALYLCASSHGTANTEAFFGQGTRLTVV.

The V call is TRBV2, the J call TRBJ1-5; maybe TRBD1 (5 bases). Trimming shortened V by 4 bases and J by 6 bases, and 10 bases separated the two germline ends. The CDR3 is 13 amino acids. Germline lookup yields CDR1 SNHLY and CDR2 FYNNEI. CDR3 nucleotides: TGTGCCAGCAGTGTAGGTGGGGGTCAGCCCCAGCATTTT. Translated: CASSVGGGQPQHF.

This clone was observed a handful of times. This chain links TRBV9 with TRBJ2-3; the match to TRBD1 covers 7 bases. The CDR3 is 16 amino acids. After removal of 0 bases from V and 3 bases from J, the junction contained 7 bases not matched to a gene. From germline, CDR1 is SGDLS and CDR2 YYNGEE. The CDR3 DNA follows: TGTGCCAGCAGCGTAGGAGGTAACAGGGGAACAGATACGCAGTATTTT. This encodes CASSVGGNRGTDTQYF.

CDR3 protein: CASSQAKGGQQETQYF. In DNA, the CDR3 is TGTGCCAGCAGCCAGGCGAAGGGGGGTCAACAAGAGACCCAGTACTTC. The rearrangement uses TRBV4-2 and TRBJ2-5, with D perhaps matching TRBD1 or TRBD2 (6 bases each). V lost 3 bases and J lost 2, with 16 bases in between. CDR1 and CDR2 from the germline V gene are LGHNA and YNFKEQ. The CDR3 is 16 amino acids.

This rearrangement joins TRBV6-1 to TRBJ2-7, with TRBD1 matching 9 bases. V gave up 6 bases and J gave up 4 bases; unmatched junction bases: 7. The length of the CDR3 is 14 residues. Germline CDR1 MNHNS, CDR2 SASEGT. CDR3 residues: CASRQRQGVYEQYF. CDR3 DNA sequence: TGTGCCAGCAGGCAAAGACAGGGGGTGTACGAGCAGTACTTC.

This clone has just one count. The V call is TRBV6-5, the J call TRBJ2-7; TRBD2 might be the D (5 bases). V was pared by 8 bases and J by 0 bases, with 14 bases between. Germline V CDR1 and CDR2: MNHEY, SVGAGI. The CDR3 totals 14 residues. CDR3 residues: CASARGAPSYEQYF. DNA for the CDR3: TGTGCCAGCGCCCGGGGAGCACCCTCCTACGAGCAGTACTTC.

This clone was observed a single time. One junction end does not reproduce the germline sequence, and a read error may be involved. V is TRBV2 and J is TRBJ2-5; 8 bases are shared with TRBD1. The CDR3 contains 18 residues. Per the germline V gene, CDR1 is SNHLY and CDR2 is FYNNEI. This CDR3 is CASREAPGQGRPSETQYF. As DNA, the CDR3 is TGTGCCAGCAGAGAAGCACCCGGACAGGGAAGGCCCTCAGAGACCCAGTACTTC.

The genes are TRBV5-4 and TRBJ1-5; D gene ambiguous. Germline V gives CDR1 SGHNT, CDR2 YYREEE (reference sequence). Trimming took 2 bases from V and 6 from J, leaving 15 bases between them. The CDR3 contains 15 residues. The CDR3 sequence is CASSFGGEAGQPQHF. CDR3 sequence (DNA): TGTGCCAGCAGCTTTGGTGGGGAAGCCGGTCAGCCCCAGCATTTT.

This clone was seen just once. CDR3 in DNA: TGTGCCAGTAGTCCCCCCGCCTCGAATCAGCCCCAGCATTTT. Its translation: CASSPPASNQPQHF. The chain links TRBV19 to TRBJ1-5; D remains unclear. The V gene's germline CDR1 is LNHDA and CDR2 SQIVND (reference sequence). The CDR3 loop spans 14 amino acids. V dropped 5 bases and J dropped 4 bases, with 12 bases sitting between them.

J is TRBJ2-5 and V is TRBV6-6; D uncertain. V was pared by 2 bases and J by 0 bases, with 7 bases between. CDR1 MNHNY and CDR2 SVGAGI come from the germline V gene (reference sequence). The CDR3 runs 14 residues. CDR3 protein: CASSYLTNQETQYF. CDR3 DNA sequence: TGTGCCAGCAGTTACCTTACAAACCAAGAGACCCAGTACTTC.

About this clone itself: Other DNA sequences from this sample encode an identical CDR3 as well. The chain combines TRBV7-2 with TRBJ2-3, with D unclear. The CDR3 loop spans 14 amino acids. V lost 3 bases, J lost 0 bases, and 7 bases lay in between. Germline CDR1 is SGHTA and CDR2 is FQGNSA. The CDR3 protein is CASSFGSSTDTQYF. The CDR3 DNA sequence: TGTGCCAGCAGCTTCGGATCTAGCACAGATACGCAGTATTTT.

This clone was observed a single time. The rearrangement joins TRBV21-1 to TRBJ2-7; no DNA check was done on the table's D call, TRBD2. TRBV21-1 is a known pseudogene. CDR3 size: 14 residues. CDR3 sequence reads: CASSKADSHGEQYF. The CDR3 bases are TGTGCCAGCAGCAAAGCGGACTCGCACGGCGAGCAGTACTTC.

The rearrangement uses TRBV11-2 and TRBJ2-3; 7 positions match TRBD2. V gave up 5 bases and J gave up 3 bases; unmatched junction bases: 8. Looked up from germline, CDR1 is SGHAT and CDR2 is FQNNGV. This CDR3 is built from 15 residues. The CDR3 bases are TGTGCCAGCAGCCCCTTAGCGGGTCTTACAGATACGCAGTATTTT. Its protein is CASSPLAGLTDTQYF.

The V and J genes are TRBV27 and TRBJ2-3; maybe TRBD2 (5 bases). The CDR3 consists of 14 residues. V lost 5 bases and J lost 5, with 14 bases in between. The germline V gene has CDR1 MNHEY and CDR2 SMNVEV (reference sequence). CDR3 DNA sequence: TGTGCCAGCAGTCCGGACGTACGGGGAGATACGCAGTATTTT. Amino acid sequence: CASSPDVRGDTQYF.

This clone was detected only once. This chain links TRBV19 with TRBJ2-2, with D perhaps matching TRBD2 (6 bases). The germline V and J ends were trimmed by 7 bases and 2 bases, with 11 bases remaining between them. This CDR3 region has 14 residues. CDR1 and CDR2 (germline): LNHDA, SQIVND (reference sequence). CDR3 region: CASKAGRNTGELFF. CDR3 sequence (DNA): TGTGCCAGTAAGGCGGGGCGTAACACCGGGGAGCTGTTTTTT.

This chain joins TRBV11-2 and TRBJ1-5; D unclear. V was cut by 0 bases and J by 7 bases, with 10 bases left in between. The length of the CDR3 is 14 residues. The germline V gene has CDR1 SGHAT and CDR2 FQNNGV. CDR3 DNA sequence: TGTGCCAGCAGCTTAGATGGCGGAGTGCAGCCCCAGCATTTT. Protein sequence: CASSLDGGVQPQHF.

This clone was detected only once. The CDR3 DNA reads TGTGCCATCAGTGAGTTTAACACCTATGAAGCTTTCTTT. As protein: CAISEFNTYEAFF. The V call is TRBV10-3, the J call TRBJ1-1; D gene unclear. The germline V and J ends were trimmed by 1 base and 7 bases, with 10 bases remaining between them. CDR1 and CDR2 (germline): ENHRY, SYGVKD. CDR3 size: 13 residues.